The 22 T cell receptor beta chains listed next were all sequenced from one sample in a study of T cell responses to AZD1222 COVID-19 vaccine. Repertoires were generated with immunoSEQ multiplex PCR, while TCRdb's copy carries only in-frame clones and drops some. Of about 69,000 clones in the sample, 70% to 90% were seen once. The sequenced sample was peripheral blood, obtained 28 days after the second AZD1222 dose. These receptors were collected from an adult who received the AZD1222 COVID-19 vaccine.

The chain has TRBV24-1 and TRBJ2-5, with no clear D. This CDR3 has 13 residues. Per the germline V gene, CDR1 is KGHDR and CDR2 is SFDVKD. Trimming left V 3 bases short and J 2 bases short, with 6 bases between. CDR3 sequence: CATSDHLQETQYF. The CDR3 DNA follows: TGTGCCACCAGTGATCACCTTCAAGAGACCCAGTACTTC.

The chain combines TRBV27 with TRBJ2-3; no definite D call. There are 15 residues in the CDR3. Germline CDR1 and CDR2: MNHEY and SMNVEV (reference sequence). V was trimmed by 5 bases and J by 5 bases, leaving 17 bases between them. Here the CDR3 DNA reads TGTGCCAGCAGTCCGCAGAGTGTGGCGATAGATACGCAGTATTTT. This sequence encodes CASSPQSVAIDTQYF.

This sequence joins TRBV11-2 and TRBJ1-1; D not resolved. Germline values: CDR1 SGHAT, CDR2 FQNNGV. The length of the CDR3 is 13 residues. Trimming stripped 1 base from V and 5 bases from J, with 8 bases between. CDR3 sequence (DNA): TGTGCCAGCAGCTTAGTGGTGGGTACTGAAGCTTTCTTT. It is translated as CASSLVVGTEAFF.

The V and J genes are TRBV11-2 and TRBJ1-1; D is perhaps TRBD1 (6 bases). Germline V CDR1 and CDR2: SGHAT, FQNNGV. The CDR3 loop spans 11 amino acids. The V and J ends lost 2 bases and 8 bases respectively, with 6 bases between them. CDR3 nucleotide sequence: TGTGCCAGCAGCTTAACAGGGGAAGCTTTCTTT. It codes for CASSLTGEAFF.

The rearrangement joins TRBV6-4 to TRBJ1-4; D gene unclear. The length of the CDR3 is 14 residues. Trimming pared 8 bases from V and 4 bases from J, leaving 14 bases between. The V gene's germline CDR1 is MRHNA and CDR2 SNTAGT. As DNA, the CDR3 is TGTGCCAGCGGTTTATCGAGGTATAATGAAAAACTGTTTTTT. Translation: CASGLSRYNEKLFF.

The chain carries TRBV18 and TRBJ2-1; D not certain. The CDR3 totals 14 residues. The V gene's germline CDR1 is KGHSH and CDR2 LQKENI. V lost 3 bases, J lost 6 bases, and 12 bases lay in between. CDR3 sequence (DNA): TGTGCCAGCTCACCTATAGGACGGATCAATGAGCAGTTCTTC. This encodes CASSPIGRINEQFF.

This sequence joins TRBV19 and TRBJ2-4; D not certain. The V and J ends lost 8 bases and 2 bases respectively, with 7 bases between them. The CDR3 is made up of 12 amino acids. Germline V gene data show CDR1 as LNHDA and CDR2 as SQIVND (reference sequence). DNA of the CDR3: TGTGCCAGTCCGCCGACCAAAAACATTCAGTACTTC. Translated: CASPPTKNIQYF.

The J gene is TRBJ1-1, the V gene TRBV18, with D tentatively TRBD1 (5 bases). The CDR3 covers 12 residues. V was trimmed by 8 bases and J by 7 bases, leaving 14 bases between them. Germline CDR1 and CDR2: KGHSH and LQKENI. The CDR3, as DNA: TGTGCCAGCCCCGGGGACGGGGATGAAGCTTTCTTT. Its translation is CASPGDGDEAFF. The full variable domain, rest sourced from reference TRBV18 and TRBJ1-1, is NAGVMQNPRHLVRRRGQEARLRCSPMKGHSHVYWYRQLPEEGLKFMVYLQKENIIDESGMPKERFSAEFPKEGPSILRIQQVVRGDSAAYFCASPGDGDEAFFGQGTRLTVV.

In this sample, this clone turned up once. The V and J genes are TRBV20-1 and TRBJ1-1, with D perhaps TRBD1 (5 bases). Germline V gene sequence: CDR1 DFQATT, CDR2 SNEGSKA (reference sequence). The CDR3 sequence is 14 residues long. With 3 bases removed from V and 6 bases from J, the gap between germline ends came to 17 bases. CDR3: CSASSPTKGAEAFF. The DNA of the CDR3 is TGCAGTGCTAGTTCTCCCACCAAAGGGGCTGAAGCTTTCTTT.

A few counts support this clone. V gene TRBV7-9 combines with J gene TRBJ2-7, with TRBD1 identical over 9 bases. Germline CDR1 reads SEHNR; CDR2 reads FQNEAQ (reference sequence). The junction had 10 bases not matched to a gene; V was cut back by 1 base and J by 6 bases. The CDR3 covers 16 residues. The CDR3 reads CASSLGSGTGFLEQYF. The CDR3 DNA reads TGTGCCAGCAGCTTAGGCTCCGGGACAGGGTTCCTCGAGCAGTACTTC.

The chain employs TRBV27 and TRBJ2-7; maybe TRBD1 (5 bases). This CDR3 region has 14 residues. Per the germline V gene, CDR1 is MNHEY and CDR2 is SMNVEV (reference sequence). V lost 6 bases and J lost 0, with 12 bases in between. The CDR3 DNA sequence: TGTGCCAGCAGCTGGGGCCAGGGCTCCTACGAGCAGTACTTC. Translating it yields CASSWGQGSYEQYF.

The chain couples TRBV3-1 (or the pseudogene TRBV3-2) to TRBJ1-2, with D unclear. CDR1 is LGHDT, CDR2 YNNKEL, per germline (reference sequence). This CDR3 spans 14 amino acids. V lost 3 bases and J 8 bases, leaving 16 bases between the germline ends. In DNA, the CDR3 is TGTGCCAGCAGCCAGTCTGGCCCTGAGGGCGGCTACACCTTC. Protein sequence: CASSQSGPEGGYTF.

The chain is built from TRBV18 and TRBJ1-2; 7 nucleotides match TRBD1. Trimming removed 6 bases from V and 5 bases from J; junction bases left unmatched: 12. The CDR3 spans 15 residues. CDR1 KGHSH and CDR2 LQKENI come from the germline V gene. The CDR3 coding sequence is TGTGCCAGCTCTTCCCAAGGACAGGCAATTTATGGCTACACCTTC. As protein: CASSSQGQAIYGYTF.

The V gene is TRBV10-2, the J gene TRBJ2-7, with a tentative D call TRBD1 (6 bases). Trimming took off 6 bases at V and 2 bases at J, with 14 bases between the two ends. Germline CDR1 and CDR2: WSHSY and SAAADI. The CDR3 length is 14 residues. As DNA, the CDR3 is TGCGCCAGCAGCGCAAGGGACACAGCCTACGAGCAGTACTTC. Amino acids: CASSARDTAYEQYF.

The CDR3 reads CASSQEGRTSGGAHYNEQFF. The CDR3 nucleotides read TGCGCCAGCAGCCAAGAGGGGCGGACTAGCGGGGGGGCCCACTACAATGAGCAGTTCTTC. The chain links TRBV4-1 to TRBJ2-1; 15 bases agree with TRBD2. Looked up from germline, CDR1 is MGHRA and CDR2 is YSYEKL. This CDR3 spans 20 amino acids. J gave up 3 bases and V 0 bases, and 9 bases lay outside the gene matches.

The rearrangement uses TRBV15 and TRBJ1-1, with 11 bases fitting TRBD1. Germline-derived CDR1 and CDR2 are LNHNV and YYDKDF (reference sequence). This CDR3 is built from 15 residues. Trimming at V came to 4 bases and at J to 10 bases, leaving 11 bases not matched to a gene. CDR3 DNA sequence: TGTGCCACCAGCAAGGGACAGGGGGGGAACTCGCTAGCTTTCTTT. Its protein product is CATSKGQGGNSLAFF.

The rearrangement joins TRBV12-5 to TRBJ2-7; D is possibly TRBD1 (6 bases). The CDR3 length is 15 residues. Trimming removed 2 bases from V and 2 bases from J, with 13 bases in between. Germline lookup yields CDR1 LGHNT and CDR2 FRNRAP. The DNA of the CDR3 is TGTGCTAGTGGTTTGATTGGGGGCGGTACCTACGAGCAGTACTTC. It codes for CASGLIGGGTYEQYF.

This chain links TRBV7-2 with TRBJ1-4; unclear D gene. The V and J ends lost 1 base and 5 bases respectively, with 8 bases between them. Germline V gene data show CDR1 as SGHTA and CDR2 as FQGNSA. The CDR3 is 14 amino acids. The CDR3 is CASSLVGRNEKLFF. The CDR3 DNA sequence: TGTGCCAGCAGCTTAGTGGGGAGAAATGAAAAACTGTTTTTT.

The gene calls are TRBV6-2 or TRBV6-3 and TRBJ2-2, with D hard to call. Trimming removed 0 bases at V and 2 bases at J, with 10 bases between. Germline V gene sequence: CDR1 MNHEY, CDR2 SVGEGT. This CDR3 is built from 16 residues. The CDR3 nucleotides read TGTGCCAGCAGTTACTCGCCTGCATTCAACACCGGGGAGCTGTTTTTT. Translated, it gives CASSYSPAFNTGELFF.

This rearrangement joins TRBV9 to TRBJ1-1; D possibly corresponds to TRBD1 (6 bases). Per the germline V gene, CDR1 is SGDLS and CDR2 is YYNGEE. V was cut by 0 bases and J by 7 bases, with 10 bases left in between. CDR3 length: 13 residues. The CDR3: CASSVEPGVEAFF. The CDR3 nucleotides read TGTGCCAGCAGCGTAGAGCCAGGGGTTGAAGCTTTCTTT.

The V gene is TRBV5-1, the J gene TRBJ1-1; 7 positions match TRBD1. CDR3 length equals 14 residues. V lost 4 bases to trimming and J lost 4 bases; unmatched junction nucleotides: 7. CDR1 and CDR2 from the germline V gene are SGHRS and YFSETQ. The CDR3 sequence: CASSNDRVVTEAFF. For the CDR3, the DNA is TGCGCCAGCAGCAACGACAGGGTGGTCACTGAAGCTTTCTTT. Full variable domain (missing parts from reference TRBV5-1 and TRBJ1-1): KAGVTQTPRYLIKTRGQQVTLSCSPISGHRSVSWYQQTPGQGLQFLFEYFSETQRNKGNFPGRFSGRQFSNSRSEMNVSTLELGDSALYLCASSNDRVVTEAFFGQGTRLTVV.

The chain joins TRBV20-1 to TRBJ2-5, with 9 bases aligning to TRBD2. The CDR3 consists of 14 residues. V shed 3 bases, J shed 2 bases, and the junction held 4 bases outside the gene matches. CDR1 DFQATT and CDR2 SNEGSKA come from the germline V gene (reference sequence). The CDR3 DNA follows: TGCAGTGCTAGTACCCTAGCGGGACAAGAGACCCAGTACTTC. This translates into CSASTLAGQETQYF.